This T cell receptor beta chain was captured by sequencing in a study of tumor-infiltrating lymphocytes in primary liver carcinoma. Study details: These patients were men and women whose ages were 30 to 69 years. Samples produced roughly 3.5 to 7.5 million productive TCRbeta reads, comparable across tissue types. Overall study findings and caveats: Against blood, tumors held a significantly higher top-250-clone fraction (p = 0.039). Just about 7-24% of leading clones were found in every one of five regions.

Scientists recovered RNA and DNA together from roughly 20-30 mg of unsorted bulk tissue. On this clonotype: What it binds is unknown. Compared with germline, one end of the junction differs, possibly owing to a read error.

The CDR3 is 15 residues long. Germline V gene lookup returns CDR1 LGHNA and CDR2 YSLEER. From around 530 ng of total RNA, TCR beta-specific cDNA was reverse-transcribed using a constant-region primer. ARM-PCR was slightly modified, and three nested multiplex PCR rounds with it gave rise to the TCR beta libraries. The opening two PCR rounds, around 9 cycles each, paired TRBV1-TRBV30 forward primers with a C-beta reverse primer. MiXCR was run by TCRdb on the multiplex PCR reads, yielding one entry per CDR3 protein. The data show some 180,000 distinct CDR3 sequences, 70% to 90% seen once. This sequence was found in a man in his forties with primary liver carcinoma and hepatitis B virus infection. Source material: tumor tissue from primary liver carcinoma. The chain has TRBV4-3 and TRBJ2-3, with D uncertain. CDR3 sequence reads: CTSSLGSLSTDTKYF. For the CDR3, the DNA is TGCACCAGCAGCCTTGGGTCTCTAAGCACAGATACGAAGTATTTT.